Below, 16 T cell receptor beta chains from the same sample are listed, as sequenced in a study of T cells expressing NK-cell markers. TCRdb re-called the 5' RACE reads and catalogs CDR3 proteins one per entry, DNA excluded. This repertoire includes approximately 550,000 distinct CDR3 sequences. The specimen was blood T cells: a sorted CD56 or NKG2C T cell subset, CD4+ or CD8+ T cells, or bulk PBMC T cells (not recorded which). The receptors derive from a man aged 18 to 29 in good health.

The chain uses TRBV5-1 and TRBJ2-3; TCRdb indicates TRBD2, and absent DNA this call remains unverified. Germline V gene sequence: CDR1 SGHRS, CDR2 YFSETQ. CDR3 length equals 17 residues. The CDR3 here is CASSLALAGGPQDTQYF.

The chain has TRBV27 and TRBJ2-1. From germline, CDR1 is MNHEY and CDR2 SMNVEV (reference sequence). The CDR3 length is 16 residues. The CDR3 loop reads CASSLSTARAYNEQFF.

The chain joins TRBV25-1 to TRBJ1-2; the D call from TCRdb, TRBD1, cannot be confirmed without DNA. The CDR3 is 12 residues long. The germline gives CDR1 MGHDK, CDR2 SYGVNS. The CDR3 sequence is CASSASGSGYTF.

V and J are TRBV9 and TRBJ2-2; TCRdb calls TRBD2, which cannot be checked without DNA. The CDR3 length is 16 residues. Per the germline V gene, CDR1 is SGDLS and CDR2 is YYNGEE. The CDR3 protein is CASSGGTSGMSGELFF.

The chain links TRBV11-1 to TRBJ2-1; lacking DNA, the TRBD1 call made by TCRdb goes unchecked. This CDR3 is 19 amino acids long. Germline V gene data show CDR1 as SGHAT and CDR2 as FQDESV (reference sequence). The CDR3: CASSPRDRMSGEGDNEQFF. Full variable domain (outside the CDR3, taken from reference TRBV11-1 and TRBJ2-1): EAEVAQSPRYKITEKSQAVAFWCDPISGHATLYWYRQILGQGPELLVQFQDESVVDDSQLPKDRFSAERLKGVDSTLKIQPAELGDSAMYLCASSPRDRMSGEGDNEQFFGPGTRLTVL.

J is TRBJ2-3 and V is TRBV21-1; TCRdb reports TRBD1, a call that lacks DNA to check it against. TRBV21-1 is shown as a pseudogene. This CDR3 has 17 residues. The CDR3 reads CASSRKTGWVSADTQYF.

The CDR3 sequence: CASSQAGGALAGELFF. The chain combines TRBV4-1 with TRBJ2-2; TCRdb returns TRBD1, unconfirmable since there is no DNA. Germline CDR1 and CDR2: MGHRA and YSYEKL. The CDR3 consists of 16 residues.

The chain combines TRBV29-1 with TRBJ2-5; TCRdb's D call, TRBD1, is unchecked because there is no DNA. Germline-derived CDR1 and CDR2 are SQVTM and ANQGSEA. The CDR3 has 13 residues. CDR3: CSVDGGVQETQYF.

CDR3 loop: CSARDSAGFPEQYF. The rearrangement uses TRBV20-1 and TRBJ2-7; TCRdb names TRBD1, which stays unverified in the absence of DNA. This CDR3 region has 14 residues. Germline V gene sequence: CDR1 DFQATT, CDR2 SNEGSKA (reference sequence).

This rearrangement joins TRBV5-1 to TRBJ2-7; checking the TCRdb D call of TRBD1 is not possible without DNA. The length of the CDR3 is 14 residues. Germline V gene lookup returns CDR1 SGHRS and CDR2 YFSETQ. The CDR3 region is CASSSSGPAYEQYF.

V gene TRBV20-1 combines with J gene TRBJ1-5; with no DNA, the TCRdb D assignment of TRBD1 cannot be verified. The CDR3 sequence is 13 residues long. CDR1 and CDR2 from the germline V gene are DFQATT and SNEGSKA (reference sequence). CDR3 loop: CSAKGQGERSSIF.

The chain carries TRBV20-1 and TRBJ2-1; TCRdb's D gene call, TRBD2, goes unchecked for lack of DNA. This CDR3 has 16 amino acids. Looked up from germline, CDR1 is DFQATT and CDR2 is SNEGSKA (reference sequence). The CDR3: CSASWLAGVSGNEQFF.

The gene calls are TRBV7-9 and TRBJ2-2; TCRdb calls TRBD2, which cannot be checked without DNA. This CDR3 is 16 amino acids long. Germline CDR1 reads SEHNR; CDR2 reads FQNEAQ (reference sequence). The CDR3: CASIPSGTSGTGELFF.

This chain joins TRBV15 and TRBJ2-4; TCRdb lists TRBD1, though no DNA is available to test this call. The V gene's germline CDR1 is LNHNV and CDR2 YYDKDF (reference sequence). The CDR3 consists of 17 residues. CDR3 amino acids: CATSEGIQGGHKNIQYF.

CDR3 sequence reads: CASVGTWDEQYF. V gene TRBV6-6 combines with J gene TRBJ2-7; TCRdb's assignment of TRBD1 cannot be checked, as there is no DNA. The length of the CDR3 is 12 residues. Germline CDR1 is MNHNY and CDR2 is SVGAGI (reference sequence).

This chain connects TRBV11-2 to TRBJ1-5; TCRdb calls TRBD1, which cannot be checked without DNA. The germline CDR1 and CDR2 sequences are SGHAT and FQNNGV. The CDR3 spans 18 residues. CDR3: CASRSRRDRVHSNQPQHF.